One T cell receptor (beta chain) is described in this entry. In the source study's methods: Amplifying reference gene primers gave estimates of nucleated cell counts. Sequencing was performed with immunoSEQ multiplex PCR; in TCRdb, only in-frame clones are kept and a portion is missing. V and J calls and clone size follow that table, whereas D and trimming were derived from the DNA. The table lists more than 350,000 clones, 80% to 90% of them singletons. This specimen belongs to a study of blood T cell repertoires in COVID-19. Study at large: Sources were T cells, B-cell-depleted T cells, or PBMCs; the material itself was cDNA or gDNA.

Clinical history reported by participants formed the basis on which cohorts were assigned. The CDR3 spans 14 residues. Germline-derived CDR1 and CDR2 are KGHSH and LQKENI. With 6 bases removed from V and 3 bases from J, the gap between germline ends came to 14 bases. Sequencing was done on a sample of PBMCs or T cells enriched from blood (not recorded which). The rearrangement uses TRBV18 and TRBJ1-1; D call uncertain. The clonotype comes from a man between 18 and 29 years old who had recovered from COVID-19. The CDR3 spells CASSPPGRDTEAFF. In DNA form, the CDR3 reads TGTGCCAGCTCCCCTCCTGGTCGAGACACTGAAGCTTTCTTT.